The present T cell receptor beta chain was sequenced within a study of response to subunit inactivated influenza vaccine. This clonotype was detected a few times. TCRdb reanalysed the RT-PCR reads using MiXCR and keeps one entry per CDR3 protein. The sample includes fewer than 550,000 distinct CDR3 sequences, 25% of them seen just once. This sequence originates from a middle-aged man who received an inactivated influenza vaccine. The material sequenced was CD4+ T cells sorted from PBMCs, taken approximately 5 days after vaccination.

The CDR3 sequence: CASSLPGRQKNIQYF. CDR3 sequence (DNA): TGTGCCAGCAGTCTCCCGGGACGGCAAAAAAACATTCAGTACTTC. The V call is TRBV7-2, the J call TRBJ2-4, with D tentatively TRBD1 or TRBD2 (5 bases each). V lost 6 bases, J lost 4 bases, and 16 bases lay in between. This CDR3 has 15 amino acids. Per germline, CDR1 SGHTA and CDR2 FQGNSA.